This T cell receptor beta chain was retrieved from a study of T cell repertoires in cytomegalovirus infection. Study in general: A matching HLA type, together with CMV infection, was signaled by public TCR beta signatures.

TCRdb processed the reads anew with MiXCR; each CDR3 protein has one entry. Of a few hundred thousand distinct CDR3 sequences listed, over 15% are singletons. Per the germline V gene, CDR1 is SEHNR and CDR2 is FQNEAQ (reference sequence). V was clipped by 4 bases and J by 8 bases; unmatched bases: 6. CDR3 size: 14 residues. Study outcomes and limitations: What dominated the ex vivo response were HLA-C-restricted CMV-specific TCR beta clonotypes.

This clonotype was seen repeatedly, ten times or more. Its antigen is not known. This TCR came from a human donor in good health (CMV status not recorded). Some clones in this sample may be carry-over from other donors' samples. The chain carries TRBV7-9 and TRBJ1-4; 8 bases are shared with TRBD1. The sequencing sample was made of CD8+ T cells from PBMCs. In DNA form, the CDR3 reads TGTGCCAGCAGCTCCGGACAGGGCGGGGAAAAACTGTTTTTT. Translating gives CASSSGQGGEKLFF.